The 27 T cell receptor beta chains below were found in one sample sequenced in a study of response to subunit inactivated influenza vaccine listed by TCRdb under 2018. The receptor library was made with RT-PCR. Reads for this sample came from an Illumina HiSeq 2500. The public reads were run again by TCRdb, first through fastp at Q25 and then through MiXCR, and only productive beta chains were kept. Rows are combined by CDR3 protein, so each entry shows the most common genes and DNA. In all, the sample holds a few hundred thousand distinct CDR3 sequences, and roughly 7.6% of those were seen once. Less than 15% of the sample goes to the ten largest clones. The sequenced sample was PBMCs from blood, obtained roughly 24 months after vaccination. Receptors were obtained from a man between 50 and 69 years old who received an inactivated influenza vaccine. Donor details come from another sample of the same person, matched by shared clones.

This clonotype has only a few counts. The J gene is TRBJ2-1, the V gene TRBV4-2; possibly TRBD1 for D (6 bases). The CDR3 covers 14 residues. Trimming took 0 bases from V and 9 from J, leaving 12 bases between them. The germline V gene has CDR1 LGHNA and CDR2 YNFKEQ. This CDR3 is CASSQDHRVPEQFF. The CDR3 nucleotides read TGTGCCAGCAGCCAAGATCACAGGGTTCCTGAGCAGTTCTTC.

This clonotype was detected only a few times. The chain links TRBV27 to TRBJ1-2, with a weak D call TRBD1 (5 bases). Germline loops: CDR1 MNHEY, CDR2 SMNVEV (reference sequence). The CDR3 runs to 13 residues. Trimming removed 5 bases at V and 4 bases at J, with 11 bases between. The chain's CDR3 is CASSPRVPYGYTF. CDR3 DNA: TGTGCCAGCAGTCCCAGGGTACCCTATGGCTACACCTTC.

Ten or more counts support this clonotype. This sequence joins TRBV7-3 and TRBJ1-5; possibly TRBD1 for D (6 bases). This CDR3 is 17 amino acids long. With 4 bases removed from V and 2 bases from J, the gap between germline ends came to 18 bases. Germline V gives CDR1 SGHTA, CDR2 FQGTGA. The CDR3 DNA reads TGTGCCAGCAGCTCGCAGGGGAAGTATTTCGGCAATCAGCCCCAGCATTTT. Translated: CASSSQGKYFGNQPQHF.

The rearrangement joins TRBV20-1 to TRBJ2-1, with 10 nucleotides matching TRBD2. The germline V gene has CDR1 DFQATT and CDR2 SNEGSKA (reference sequence). The CDR3 contains 14 residues. Germline trimming cut 3 bases from V and 8 bases from J; bases unmatched to any gene: 7. The CDR3 nucleotides are TGCAGTGCTAGTGGACTAGCGGCTGGGGATGAGCAGTTCTTC. This gives the protein CSASGLAAGDEQFF.

This clonotype was detected only a few times. The rearrangement uses TRBV5-1 and TRBJ2-2, with 7 bases fitting TRBD2. Germline CDR1 reads SGHRS; CDR2 reads YFSETQ. Unmatched junction bases numbered 9, after V lost 4 bases and J lost 3 bases. CDR3 length: 16 amino acids. The DNA for the CDR3 is TGCGCCAGCAGCCGTTCCGGGACTACCTACACCGGGGAGCTGTTTTTT. This gives the protein CASSRSGTTYTGELFF.

This clonotype has just a few counts. This rearrangement joins TRBV6-1 to TRBJ1-5, with 8 bases aligning to TRBD1. The CDR3 is 15 residues long. The V gene end was trimmed by 8 bases and the J gene end by 0 bases; junction bases not matched to a gene: 6. In germline, CDR1 is MNHNS, CDR2 SASEGT. In DNA form, the CDR3 reads TGTGCCAGCCTTATAACAGGGGGTAGCAATCAGCCCCAGCATTTT. This sequence encodes CASLITGGSNQPQHF.

This clonotype has just a few counts. The chain combines TRBV4-1 with TRBJ2-7, with D possibly TRBD2 on 6 matching bases. Trimming removed 4 bases at V and 4 bases at J, with 14 bases between. CDR3 length: 14 amino acids. CDR1 and CDR2 from the germline V gene are MGHRA and YSYEKL. Here the CDR3 reads CASSPAPGEYEQYF. In DNA form, the CDR3 reads TGCGCCAGCAGCCCGGCCCCGGGAGAATACGAGCAGTACTTC.

This clonotype turned up a few times. The chain is built from TRBV27 and TRBJ2-1; 7 bases align to TRBD2. The CDR3 contains 15 residues. Trimming removed 4 bases from V and 6 bases from J; junction bases left unmatched: 9. Germline-derived CDR1 and CDR2 are MNHEY and SMNVEV (reference sequence). The CDR3 DNA reads as TGTGCCAGCAGTTCTGGGGGGGGGACCACCAATGAGCAGTTCTTC. Amino acids: CASSSGGGTTNEQFF.

This chain links TRBV12-3 or TRBV12-4 with TRBJ1-2; 7 bases are a match to TRBD1. The junction had 5 bases not matched to a gene; V was cut back by 6 bases and J by 10 bases. The CDR3 length is 11 residues. The CDR3 coding sequence is TGTGCCAGCAGCCCAGGGGGTGCCTACACCTTC. It codes for CASSPGGAYTF.

V usage is TRBV5-6 and J usage is TRBJ1-5, with D unclear. CDR3 length equals 16 residues. Germline assignment: CDR1 SGHDT and CDR2 YYEEEE. V dropped 2 bases and J dropped 3 bases, with 15 bases sitting between them. The CDR3 DNA sequence: TGTGCCAGCAGCTTCCTGCGGGCCAGCAACAATCAGCCCCAGCATTTT. Encoded protein: CASSFLRASNNQPQHF.

CDR3 nucleotide sequence: TGTGCCAGCAGGGACAGGGGAACGGTATACGAGCAGTACTTC. This encodes CASRDRGTVYEQYF. V gene TRBV6-1 combines with J gene TRBJ2-7, with 9 bases lining up with TRBD1. The germline V gene has CDR1 MNHNS and CDR2 SASEGT. The CDR3 sequence is 14 residues long. The ends lost 6 bases at V and 4 bases at J; junction bases unmatched: 7.

The chain has TRBV18 and TRBJ2-7; perhaps TRBD1 as D (6 bases). V was clipped by 2 bases and J by 9 bases, with 14 bases between them. The germline gives CDR1 KGHSH, CDR2 LQKENI. The CDR3 extends over 13 amino acids. CDR3: CASSPTRGEGQYF. The CDR3 coding sequence is TGTGCCAGCTCACCAACCAGGGGAGAAGGGCAGTACTTC.

At least ten counts were recorded for this clonotype. J is TRBJ1-2 and V is TRBV20-1; 7 bases align to TRBD1. This CDR3 has 13 amino acids. Unmatched junction bases numbered 11, after V lost 3 bases and J lost 10 bases. The germline V gene has CDR1 DFQATT and CDR2 SNEGSKA (reference sequence). The CDR3: CSARRTGVSAYTF. DNA of the CDR3: TGCAGTGCTAGGCGAACAGGGGTTAGCGCCTACACCTTC.

This sequence joins TRBV20-1 and TRBJ1-5, with 7 bases that match TRBD1. Germline V gene data show CDR1 as DFQATT and CDR2 as SNEGSKA (reference sequence). The CDR3 runs 18 residues. Unmatched junction bases numbered 12, after V lost 0 bases and J lost 1 base. The CDR3 DNA sequence: TGCAGTGCTAGAGACCCCCTCCGGGACAGCCTGAGCAATCAGCCCCAGCATTTT. Its protein is CSARDPLRDSLSNQPQHF.

This chain uses TRBV4-1 with TRBJ2-1, with 9 nucleotides matching TRBD1. V shed 4 bases, J shed 2 bases, and the junction held 3 bases outside the gene matches. This CDR3 has 15 amino acids. Germline assignment: CDR1 MGHRA and CDR2 YSYEKL. The CDR3 coding sequence is TGCGCCAGCAGCCCCGGGACAGGGACCTACAATGAGCAGTTCTTC. This sequence encodes CASSPGTGTYNEQFF.

This clonotype was counted at least ten times. The rearrangement links TRBV20-1 to TRBJ2-1; 9 nucleotides align to TRBD2. V trimming: 0 bases; J trimming: 4 bases; junction bases outside the gene matches: 10. This CDR3 is built from 17 residues. CDR1 is DFQATT, CDR2 SNEGSKA, per germline (reference sequence). The CDR3 is CSARDVRLADKYNEQFF. CDR3 in DNA: TGCAGTGCTAGAGATGTCCGACTAGCGGACAAGTACAATGAGCAGTTCTTC.

J is TRBJ2-6 and V is TRBV29-1; 8 nucleotides align to TRBD1. The ends lost 1 base at V and 4 bases at J; junction bases unmatched: 6. This CDR3 spans 16 amino acids. In germline, CDR1 is SQVTM, CDR2 ANQGSEA. Here the CDR3 reads CSVEGQGARGANVLTF. The CDR3 DNA is TGCAGCGTTGAAGGGCAGGGGGCGAGAGGGGCCAACGTCCTGACTTTC. Combining the CDR3 with reference TRBV29-1 and TRBJ2-6 gives the whole variable domain SAVISQKPSRDICQRGTSLTIQCQVDSQVTMMFWYRQQPGQSLTLIATANQGSEATYESGFVIDKFPISRPNLTFSTLTVSNMSPEDSSIYLCSVEGQGARGANVLTFGAGSRLTVL.

This clonotype was seen a handful of times. The chain is built from TRBV6-2 or TRBV6-3 and TRBJ2-3; perhaps TRBD2 as D (6 bases). V lost 8 bases to trimming and J lost 4 bases, with 19 bases between them. Germline CDR1 reads MNHEY; CDR2 reads SVGEGT. The CDR3 contains 15 residues. The CDR3 DNA reads as TGTGCCAGCCGGGAGTGGCAGGGCAGGGCAGATACGCAGTATTTT. Protein sequence: CASREWQGRADTQYF.

CDR3 loop: CASSTTGMREFF. The CDR3 bases are TGTGCCAGCAGCACGACAGGGATGAGGGAGTTCTTC. The J gene is TRBJ2-1, the V gene TRBV7-9; 7 nucleotides match TRBD1. The CDR3 is 12 amino acids. The germline V gene has CDR1 SEHNR and CDR2 FQNEAQ (reference sequence). V lost 5 bases, J lost 14 bases, and 9 bases stayed unmatched.

This clonotype has a count of ten or more. CDR3 protein: CSAGDRGRRGYTF. The CDR3 DNA reads as TGCAGTGCCGGGGACAGGGGGCGAAGGGGCTACACCTTC. The gene calls are TRBV20-1 and TRBJ1-2, with 12 bases aligning to TRBD1. CDR1 DFQATT and CDR2 SNEGSKA come from the germline V gene (reference sequence). This CDR3 comprises 13 residues. V dropped 6 bases and J dropped 8; count of bases not matched to a gene: 7.

This chain connects TRBV3-1 to TRBJ1-2; D uncertain. V was trimmed by 4 bases and J by 7 bases, leaving 22 bases between them. Germline CDR1 reads LGHDT; CDR2 reads YNNKEL (reference sequence). The CDR3 has 16 amino acids. CDR3: CASSPPASLTSGGYTF. The CDR3, as DNA: TGTGCCAGCAGCCCGCCGGCCAGCTTAACTTCAGGTGGCTACACCTTC.

V gene TRBV29-1 combines with J gene TRBJ2-3; 7 bases line up with TRBD1. In germline, CDR1 is SQVTM, CDR2 ANQGSEA. CDR3 length: 12 residues. The ends lost 4 bases at V and 15 bases at J; junction bases unmatched: 13. DNA of the CDR3: TGCAGCGTTGCCCAGACAGGGAACAGAGGTTATTTT. This encodes CSVAQTGNRGYF.

This clonotype was seen ten or more times. The chain couples TRBV6-1 to TRBJ2-7; D perhaps matches TRBD1 (6 bases). The V gene lost 1 base and the J gene lost 3 bases, with 10 bases spanning the gap. Per germline, CDR1 MNHNS and CDR2 SASEGT. This CDR3 contains 14 residues. CDR3 coding DNA: TGTGCCAGCAGTGAAGTCTGGGGGCACTACGAGCAGTACTTC. It codes for CASSEVWGHYEQYF.

This clonotype was detected many times. The genes are TRBV29-1 and TRBJ2-5, with D perhaps TRBD2 (6 bases). Trimming took off 4 bases at V and 6 bases at J, with 12 bases between the two ends. The CDR3 totals 12 residues. Germline CDR1 SQVTM, CDR2 ANQGSEA. CDR3 residues: CSVVGLAKTQYF. CDR3 bases: TGCAGCGTTGTAGGCCTAGCGAAGACCCAGTACTTC.

This clonotype occurred a few times. CDR3 DNA sequence: TGCGCCAGCAGCCCTGACCGGACAGTAGCCAAAAACATTCAGTACTTC. Translation: CASSPDRTVAKNIQYF. The chain joins TRBV4-3 to TRBJ2-4; maybe TRBD1 (6 bases). V gave up 4 bases and J gave up 0 bases, with 13 bases separating them. Germline V gene sequence: CDR1 LGHNA, CDR2 YSLEER. This CDR3 is built from 16 residues.

This clonotype has more than one count but fewer than ten. The chain carries TRBV4-1 and TRBJ2-5; possible D gene TRBD1, 5 bases. Per germline, CDR1 MGHRA and CDR2 YSYEKL. V dropped 2 bases and J dropped 0 bases, with 13 bases sitting between them. There are 16 residues in the CDR3. DNA for the CDR3: TGCGCCAGCAGCCAAACGCAGGGCCCGTACCAAGAGACCCAGTACTTC. It yields the protein CASSQTQGPYQETQYF.

This clonotype was counted at least ten times. The gene calls are TRBV5-1 and TRBJ2-7; D may be TRBD1 or TRBD2 (7 bases each). Germline V lookup: CDR1 SGHRS, CDR2 YFSETQ. V lost 4 bases and J lost 3, with 17 bases in between. This CDR3 is 15 amino acids long. The CDR3 loop is CASSKRDSPLYEQYF. DNA of the CDR3: TGCGCCAGCAGCAAGCGGGACAGTCCCCTCTACGAGCAGTACTTC.